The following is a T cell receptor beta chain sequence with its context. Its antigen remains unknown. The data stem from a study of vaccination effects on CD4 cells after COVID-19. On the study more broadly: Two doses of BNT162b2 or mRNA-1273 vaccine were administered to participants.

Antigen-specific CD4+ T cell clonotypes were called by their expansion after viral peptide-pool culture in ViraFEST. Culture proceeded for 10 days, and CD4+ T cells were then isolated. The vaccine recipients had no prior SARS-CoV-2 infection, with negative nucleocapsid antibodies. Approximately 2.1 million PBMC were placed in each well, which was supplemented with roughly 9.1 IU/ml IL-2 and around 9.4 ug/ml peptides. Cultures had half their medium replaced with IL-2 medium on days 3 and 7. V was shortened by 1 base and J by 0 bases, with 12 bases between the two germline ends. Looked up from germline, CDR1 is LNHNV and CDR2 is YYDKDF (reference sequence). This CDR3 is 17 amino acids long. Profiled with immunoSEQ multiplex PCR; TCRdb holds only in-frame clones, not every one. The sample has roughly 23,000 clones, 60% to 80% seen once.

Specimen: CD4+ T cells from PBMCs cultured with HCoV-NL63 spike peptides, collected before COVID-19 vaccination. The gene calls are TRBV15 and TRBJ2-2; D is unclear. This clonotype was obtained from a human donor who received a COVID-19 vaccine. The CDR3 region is CATSRGFWTANTGELFF. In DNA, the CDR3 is TGTGCCACCAGCAGAGGCTTTTGGACGGCGAACACCGGGGAGCTGTTTTTT.